Each of the 18 T cell receptor beta chains below was sequenced from the same sample in a study of beta chain features in type 1 diabetes. The sequenced template was cDNA made from the entire isolated RNA. Only in-frame clones appear in the TCRdb table, and some are missing; sequencing was by immunoSEQ multiplex PCR. The sample includes roughly 450,000 clones, approximately 10% of them seen just once. The sample consisted of naive CD4+ T cells from blood. These receptors were taken from a woman younger than 35 in good health.

The chain joins TRBV21-1 to TRBJ2-5; the tabulated D call, TRBD2, remains unverified against the DNA. TRBV21-1 corresponds to a pseudogene. The CDR3 spans 13 residues. The CDR3 loop reads CASSKEPVETQYF. The CDR3 DNA sequence: TGTGCCAGCAGCAAAGAACCGGTGGAGACCCAGTACTTC.

V and J are TRBV10-3 and TRBJ2-2; no reliable D call. With 2 bases removed from V and 2 bases from J, the gap between germline ends came to 6 bases. This CDR3 is 14 amino acids long. Germline-derived CDR1 and CDR2 are ENHRY and SYGVKD. CDR3 sequence (DNA): TGTGCCATCAGTGAGAGGTACAACACCGGGGAGCTGTTTTTT. Protein: CAISERYNTGELFF.

The V gene is TRBV9, the J gene TRBJ2-5; TRBD2 aligns across 9 bases. Germline loops: CDR1 SGDLS, CDR2 YYNGEE. This CDR3 spans 16 amino acids. V lost 4 bases, J lost 5 bases, and 12 bases stayed unmatched. The CDR3 sequence is CASSSRGSGSRETQYF. The CDR3 DNA sequence: TGTGCCAGCAGCTCCCGGGGTAGCGGGAGTCGGGAGACCCAGTACTTC.

This clone was detected a few times. The chain couples TRBV7-2 to TRBJ2-7; TRBD2 matches at 8 bases. The V and J ends lost 2 bases and 6 bases, in that order; junction bases with no gene match: 9. Germline lookup yields CDR1 SGHTA and CDR2 FQGNSA. The CDR3 consists of 15 residues. The CDR3 reads CASSLLGLGVSEQYF. The CDR3 bases are TGTGCCAGCAGCTTATTGGGACTAGGGGTGAGCGAGCAGTACTTC.

The genes are TRBV4-3 and TRBJ2-3; maybe TRBD2 (5 bases). V gave up 0 bases and J gave up 1 base, with 8 bases separating them. The length of the CDR3 is 15 residues. Germline loops: CDR1 LGHNA, CDR2 YSLEER. Written as DNA, the CDR3 is TGCGCCAGCAGCCAAGAAGTGCGGGGCACAGATACGCAGTATTTT. Residues: CASSQEVRGTDTQYF.

The V and J genes are TRBV2 and TRBJ2-7, with a weak D call TRBD1 (5 bases). Trimming cost V 1 base and J 3 bases, with 13 bases left between them. Germline V gene sequence: CDR1 SNHLY, CDR2 FYNNEI. This CDR3 comprises 15 residues. CDR3 sequence: CASSEVSRQGYEQYF. The CDR3 DNA is TGTGCCAGCAGTGAAGTTTCGCGGCAGGGCTACGAGCAGTACTTC.

This chain connects TRBV6-5 to TRBJ2-5; D remains ambiguous. The CDR3 sequence is 9 residues long. The ends were cut back, 9 bases at V and 7 bases at J, with 6 bases in the middle. Germline V gene sequence: CDR1 MNHEY, CDR2 SVGAGI. In DNA form, the CDR3 reads TGTGCCAGATTCGGGACCCAGTACTTC. Its translation: CARFGTQYF.

V is TRBV5-1 and J is TRBJ2-7; possibly TRBD1 or TRBD2 for D (5 bases each). Germline CDR1 SGHRS, CDR2 YFSETQ. The CDR3 runs 14 residues. Trimming pared 4 bases from V and 0 bases from J, leaving 11 bases between. This CDR3 is CASSRDPSSYEQYV. CDR3 bases: TGCGCCAGCAGCCGGGACCCAAGCTCCTACGAGCAGTACGTC.

This sequence joins TRBV7-2 and TRBJ2-1; 7 bases line up with TRBD2. V shed 1 base and J 10 bases; nucleotides not matched to a gene: 10. The CDR3 extends over 15 amino acids. Per germline, CDR1 SGHTA and CDR2 FQGNSA. CDR3 protein: CASSLVKGTIDEQFF. CDR3 DNA: TGTGCCAGCAGCTTAGTTAAGGGGACTATAGACGAGCAGTTCTTC. The full variable domain, rest sourced from reference TRBV7-2 and TRBJ2-1, is GAGVSQSPSNKVTEKGKDVELRCDPISGHTALYWYRQSLGQGLEFLIYFQGNSAPDKSGLPSDRFSAERTGGSVSTLTIQRTQQEDSAVYLCASSLVKGTIDEQFFGPGTRLTVL.

V usage is TRBV29-1 and J usage is TRBJ2-7; tentative D call: TRBD1 (5 bases). The CDR3 length is 14 residues. The V end lost 6 bases, the J end lost 4 bases, and 19 bases lay between the germline ends. The V gene's germline CDR1 is SQVTM and CDR2 ANQGSEA. The CDR3 sequence: CSVVGAQDWYEQYF. CDR3 nucleotides: TGCAGCGTAGTCGGTGCACAGGATTGGTACGAGCAGTACTTC.

This clone was counted a few times. This chain uses TRBV18 with TRBJ1-1; D is unclear. The CDR3 is 15 amino acids. The ends were cut back, 6 bases at V and 5 bases at J, with 19 bases in the middle. Germline values: CDR1 KGHSH, CDR2 LQKENI. The CDR3, as DNA: TGTGCCAGCTCTCCCGGGAGTGTGCGTAGTACTGAAGCTTTCTTT. Encoded protein: CASSPGSVRSTEAFF.

V is TRBV7-3 and J is TRBJ1-2; 8 positions agree with TRBD1. Germline values: CDR1 SGHTA, CDR2 FQGTGA. V was clipped by 1 base and J by 14 bases; unmatched bases: 9. CDR3 size: 13 residues. This chain's CDR3 is CASSLKNQGAATF. CDR3 sequence (DNA): TGTGCCAGCAGCTTAAAGAATCAGGGGGCCGCTACCTTC.

This clone was seen only a few times. The gene calls are TRBV2 and TRBJ1-6; D is uncertain. With 1 base removed from V and 10 bases from J, the gap between germline ends came to 5 bases. CDR1 is SNHLY and CDR2 is FYNNEI in the germline V gene. The CDR3 covers 12 residues. DNA for the CDR3: TGTGCCAGCAGTGAAGTGGGATCACCCCTCCACTTT. It codes for CASSEVGSPLHF.

This clone was seen a few times. V is TRBV7-2 and J is TRBJ2-7, with 14 bases matching TRBD2. With V trimmed by 5 bases and J by 6 bases, 6 bases remained unmatched. Germline loops: CDR1 SGHTA, CDR2 FQGNSA. This CDR3 spans 15 amino acids. In nucleotides, the CDR3 is TGTGCCAGCAGCGAGGGACTAGCGGGAGCTCGCGAGCAGTACTTC. Its protein is CASSEGLAGAREQYF. Looking up the rest from reference TRBV7-2 and TRBJ2-7 gives the full variable domain: GAGVSQSPSNKVTEKGKDVELRCDPISGHTALYWYRQSLGQGLEFLIYFQGNSAPDKSGLPSDRFSAERTGGSVSTLTIQRTQQEDSAVYLCASSEGLAGAREQYFGPGTRLTVT.

This clone was counted between two and nine times. This chain connects TRBV7-9 to TRBJ1-5; no clear D. The CDR3 has 15 amino acids. Germline-derived CDR1 and CDR2 are SEHNR and FQNEAQ (reference sequence). V was shortened by 5 bases and J by 7 bases, with 18 bases between the two germline ends. The CDR3 spells CASSPGEAASQPQHF. The CDR3 DNA reads as TGTGCCAGCAGCCCGGGAGAAGCGGCCTCCCAGCCCCAGCATTTT. Full variable domain (remainder filled in from reference TRBV7-9 and TRBJ1-5): DTGVSQNPRHKITKRGQNVTFRCDPISEHNRLYWYRQTLGQGPEFLTYFQNEAQLEKSRLLSDRFSAERPKGSFSTLEIQRTEQGDSAMYLCASSPGEAASQPQHFGDGTRLSIL.

The rearrangement joins TRBV7-2 to TRBJ2-1; D perhaps matches TRBD1 (6 bases). Trimming took 4 bases from V and 10 from J, leaving 14 bases between them. Germline-derived CDR1 and CDR2 are SGHTA and FQGNSA. The CDR3 spans 13 residues. The CDR3 nucleotides read TGTGCCAGCAGCTCACAAACAGGGTCGGAGCAGTTCTTC. It specifies CASSSQTGSEQFF. The full variable domain, rest sourced from reference TRBV7-2 and TRBJ2-1, is GAGVSQSPSNKVTEKGKDVELRCDPISGHTALYWYRQSLGQGLEFLIYFQGNSAPDKSGLPSDRFSAERTGGSVSTLTIQRTQQEDSAVYLCASSSQTGSEQFFGPGTRLTVL.

This clone was seen more than once but under ten times. CDR3 region: CASSLTGTEKTFF. The CDR3 bases are TGTGCCAGCAGTTTGACAGGGACCGAAAAAACTTTCTTT. This rearrangement joins TRBV7-3 to TRBJ1-1; 7 bases are shared with TRBD1. Trimming removed 6 bases from V and 12 bases from J; junction bases left unmatched: 13. Germline CDR1 SGHTA, CDR2 FQGTGA. CDR3 length: 13 residues. Filled out from reference TRBV7-3 and TRBJ1-1, the complete variable domain reads GAGVSQTPSNKVTEKGKYVELRCDPISGHTALYWYRQSLGQGPEFLIYFQGTGAADDSGLPNDRFFAVRPEGSVSTLKIQRTERGDSAVYLCASSLTGTEKTFFGQGTRLTVV.

The chain carries TRBV6-5 and TRBJ1-1; D perhaps matches TRBD1 (5 bases). Germline lookup yields CDR1 MNHEY and CDR2 SVGAGI. CDR3 size: 13 residues. The V gene lost 5 bases and the J gene lost 2 bases, with 9 bases spanning the gap. CDR3 residues: CASSRQYNTEAFF. In DNA, the CDR3 is TGTGCCAGCAGTCGACAGTATAACACTGAAGCTTTCTTT.